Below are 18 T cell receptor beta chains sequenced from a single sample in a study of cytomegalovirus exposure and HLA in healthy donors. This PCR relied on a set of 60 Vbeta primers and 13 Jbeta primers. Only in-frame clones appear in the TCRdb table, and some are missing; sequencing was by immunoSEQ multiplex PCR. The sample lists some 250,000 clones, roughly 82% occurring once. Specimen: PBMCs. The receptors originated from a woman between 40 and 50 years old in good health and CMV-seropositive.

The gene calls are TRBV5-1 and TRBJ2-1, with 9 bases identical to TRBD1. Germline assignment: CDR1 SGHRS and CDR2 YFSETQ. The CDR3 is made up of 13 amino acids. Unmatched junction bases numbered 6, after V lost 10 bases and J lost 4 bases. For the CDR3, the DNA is TGCGCCTCCGGGACAGGGTCTTACAATGAGCAGTTCTTC. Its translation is CASGTGSYNEQFF.

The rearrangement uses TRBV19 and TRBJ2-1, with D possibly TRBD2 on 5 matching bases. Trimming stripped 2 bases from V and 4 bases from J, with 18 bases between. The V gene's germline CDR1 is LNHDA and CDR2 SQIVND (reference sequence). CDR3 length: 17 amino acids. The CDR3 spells CASSITSGSREYNEQFF. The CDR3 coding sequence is TGTGCCAGTAGTATAACCTCGGGGAGTAGAGAGTACAATGAGCAGTTCTTC.

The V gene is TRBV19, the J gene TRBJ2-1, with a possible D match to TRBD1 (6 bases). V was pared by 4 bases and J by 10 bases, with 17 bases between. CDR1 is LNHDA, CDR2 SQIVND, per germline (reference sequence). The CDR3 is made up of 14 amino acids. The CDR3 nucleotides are TGTGCCAGTAGTACCGGGACACCTAATTACGAGCAGTTCTTC. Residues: CASSTGTPNYEQFF.

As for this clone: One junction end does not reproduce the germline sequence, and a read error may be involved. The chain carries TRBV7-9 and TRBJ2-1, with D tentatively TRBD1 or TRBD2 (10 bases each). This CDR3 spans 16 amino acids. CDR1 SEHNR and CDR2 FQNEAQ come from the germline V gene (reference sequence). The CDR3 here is CSSSLAGGQGYNEQFF. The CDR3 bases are TGTTCCAGCAGCTTAGCGGGGGGACAGGGGTACAATGAGCAGTTCTTC. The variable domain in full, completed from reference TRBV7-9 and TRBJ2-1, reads DTGVSQNPRHKITKRGQNVTFRCDPISEHNRLYWYRQTLGQGPEFLTYFQNEAQLEKSRLLSDRFSAERPKGSFSTLEIQRTEQGDSAMYLCSSSLAGGQGYNEQFFGPGTRLTVL.

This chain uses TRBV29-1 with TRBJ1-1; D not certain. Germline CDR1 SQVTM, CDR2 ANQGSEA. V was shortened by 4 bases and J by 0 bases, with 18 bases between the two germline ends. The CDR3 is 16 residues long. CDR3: CSVVLNPNYMNTEAFF. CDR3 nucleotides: TGCAGCGTTGTTTTGAATCCCAACTATATGAACACTGAAGCTTTCTTT.

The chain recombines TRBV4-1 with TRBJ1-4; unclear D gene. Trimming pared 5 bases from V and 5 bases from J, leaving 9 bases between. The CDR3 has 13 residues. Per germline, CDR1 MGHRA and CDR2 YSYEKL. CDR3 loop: CASSLVLNEKLFF. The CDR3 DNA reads TGCGCCAGCAGCTTGGTCCTAAATGAAAAACTGTTTTTT.

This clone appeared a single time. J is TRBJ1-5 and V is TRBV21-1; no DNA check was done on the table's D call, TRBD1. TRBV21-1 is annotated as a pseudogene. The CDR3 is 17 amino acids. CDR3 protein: CASSQMTGQGVSRSQHF. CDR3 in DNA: TGTGCCAGCAGCCAAATGACGGGACAGGGGGTTAGCCGGTCCCAGCATTTT.

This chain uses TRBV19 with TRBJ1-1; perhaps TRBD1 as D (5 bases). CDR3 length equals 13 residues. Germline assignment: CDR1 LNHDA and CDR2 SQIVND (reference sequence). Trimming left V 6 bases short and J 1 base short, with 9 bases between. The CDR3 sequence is CASRPQENTEAFF. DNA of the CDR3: TGTGCCAGTAGGCCACAGGAGAACACTGAAGCTTTCTTT.

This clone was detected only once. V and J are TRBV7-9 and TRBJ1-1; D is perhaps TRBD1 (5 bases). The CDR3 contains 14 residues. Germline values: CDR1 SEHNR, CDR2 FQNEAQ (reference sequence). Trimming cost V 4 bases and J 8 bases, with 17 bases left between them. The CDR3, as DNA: TGTGCCAGCAGCTCCCGGGGGAGCCAGCGAGAAGCTTTCTTT. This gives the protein CASSSRGSQREAFF.

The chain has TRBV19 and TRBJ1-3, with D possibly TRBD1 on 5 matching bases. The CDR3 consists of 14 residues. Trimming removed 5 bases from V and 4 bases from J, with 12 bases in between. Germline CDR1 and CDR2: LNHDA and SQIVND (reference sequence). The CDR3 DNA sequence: TGTGCCAGTAGTCATCCCAGGGCCGGAAACACCATATATTTT. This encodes CASSHPRAGNTIYF.

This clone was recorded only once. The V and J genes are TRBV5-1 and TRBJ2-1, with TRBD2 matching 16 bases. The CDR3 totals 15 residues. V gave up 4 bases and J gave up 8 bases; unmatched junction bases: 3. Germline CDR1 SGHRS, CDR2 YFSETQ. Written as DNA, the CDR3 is TGCGCCAGCAGCCCGGGACTAGCGGGGGGGGATGAGCAGTTCTTC. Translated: CASSPGLAGGDEQFF. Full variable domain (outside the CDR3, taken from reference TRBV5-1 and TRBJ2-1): KAGVTQTPRYLIKTRGQQVTLSCSPISGHRSVSWYQQTPGQGLQFLFEYFSETQRNKGNFPGRFSGRQFSNSRSEMNVSTLELGDSALYLCASSPGLAGGDEQFFGPGTRLTVL.

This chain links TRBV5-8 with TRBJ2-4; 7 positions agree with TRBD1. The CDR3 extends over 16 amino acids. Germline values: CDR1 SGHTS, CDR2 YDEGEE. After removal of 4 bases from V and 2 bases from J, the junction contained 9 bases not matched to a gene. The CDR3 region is CASSVTPTGSKNIQYF. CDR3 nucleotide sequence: TGTGCCAGCAGCGTAACCCCGACAGGGTCCAAAAACATTCAGTACTTC.

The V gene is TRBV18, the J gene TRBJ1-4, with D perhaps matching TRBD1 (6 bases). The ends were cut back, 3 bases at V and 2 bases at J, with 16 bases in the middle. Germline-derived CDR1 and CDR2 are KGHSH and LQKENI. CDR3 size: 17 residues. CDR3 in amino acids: CASSPPGVSGTNEKLFF. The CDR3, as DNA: TGTGCCAGCTCACCCCCAGGGGTGAGTGGGACTAATGAAAAACTGTTTTTT.

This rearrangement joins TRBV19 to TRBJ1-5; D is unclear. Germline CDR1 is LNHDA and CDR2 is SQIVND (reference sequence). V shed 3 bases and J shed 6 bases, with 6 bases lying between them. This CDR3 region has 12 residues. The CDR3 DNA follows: TGTGCCAGTAGTATGCGGGGTCAGCCCCAGCATTTT. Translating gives CASSMRGQPQHF.

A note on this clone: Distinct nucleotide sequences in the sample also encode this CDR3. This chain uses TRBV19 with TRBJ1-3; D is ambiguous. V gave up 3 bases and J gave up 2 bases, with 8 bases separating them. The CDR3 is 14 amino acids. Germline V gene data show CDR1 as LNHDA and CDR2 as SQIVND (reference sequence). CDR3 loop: CASSIGGTGNTIYF. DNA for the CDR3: TGTGCCAGTAGTATTGGAGGTACTGGAAACACCATATATTTT.

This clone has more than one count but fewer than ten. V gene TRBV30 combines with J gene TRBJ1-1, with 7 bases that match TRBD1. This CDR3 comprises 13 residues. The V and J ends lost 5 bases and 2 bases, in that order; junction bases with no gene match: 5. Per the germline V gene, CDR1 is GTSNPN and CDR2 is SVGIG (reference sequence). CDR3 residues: CAWGGQQNTEAFF. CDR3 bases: TGTGCCTGGGGGGGACAGCAAAACACTGAAGCTTTCTTT.

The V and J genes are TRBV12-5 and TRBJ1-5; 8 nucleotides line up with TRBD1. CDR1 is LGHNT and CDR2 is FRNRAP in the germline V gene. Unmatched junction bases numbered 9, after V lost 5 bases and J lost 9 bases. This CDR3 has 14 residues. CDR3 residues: CASGPDRGSAPQHF. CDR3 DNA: TGTGCTAGTGGTCCCGACAGGGGTAGTGCGCCCCAGCATTTT.

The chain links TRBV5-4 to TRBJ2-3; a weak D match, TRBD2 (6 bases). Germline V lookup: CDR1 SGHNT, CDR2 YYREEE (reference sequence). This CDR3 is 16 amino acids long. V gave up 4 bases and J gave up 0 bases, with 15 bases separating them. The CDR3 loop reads CASSQGLDFSTDTQYF. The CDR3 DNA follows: TGTGCCAGCAGCCAGGGACTTGATTTCAGCACAGATACGCAGTATTTT.